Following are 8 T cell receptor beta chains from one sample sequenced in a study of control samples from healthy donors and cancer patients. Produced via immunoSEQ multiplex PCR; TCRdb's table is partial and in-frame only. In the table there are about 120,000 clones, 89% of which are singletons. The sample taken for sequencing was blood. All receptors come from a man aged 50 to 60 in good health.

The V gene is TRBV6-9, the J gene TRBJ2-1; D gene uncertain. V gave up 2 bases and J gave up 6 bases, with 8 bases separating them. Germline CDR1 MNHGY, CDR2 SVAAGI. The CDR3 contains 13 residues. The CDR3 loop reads CASSYGQTNEQFF. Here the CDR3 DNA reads TGTGCCAGCAGTTATGGGCAGACCAATGAGCAGTTCTTC.

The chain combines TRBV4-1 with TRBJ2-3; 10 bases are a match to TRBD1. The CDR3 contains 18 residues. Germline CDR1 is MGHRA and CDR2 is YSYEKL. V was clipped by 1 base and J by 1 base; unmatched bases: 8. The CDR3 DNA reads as TGCGCCAGCAGCCAAGGACGGGACAGGGGTATAGGCACAGATACGCAGTATTTT. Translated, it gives CASSQGRDRGIGTDTQYF.

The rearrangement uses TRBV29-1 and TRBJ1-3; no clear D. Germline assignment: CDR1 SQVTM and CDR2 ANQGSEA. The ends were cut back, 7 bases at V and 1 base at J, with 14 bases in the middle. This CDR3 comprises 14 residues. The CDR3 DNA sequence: TGCAGCGCTAGTTCAGGAGCTTCTGGAAACACCATATATTTT. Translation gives CSASSGASGNTIYF.

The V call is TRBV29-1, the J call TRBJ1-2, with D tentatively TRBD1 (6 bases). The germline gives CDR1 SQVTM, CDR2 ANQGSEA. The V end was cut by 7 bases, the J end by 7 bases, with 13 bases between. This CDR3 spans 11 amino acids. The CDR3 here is CSAGRGSGYTF. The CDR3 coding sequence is TGCAGCGCTGGCAGGGGAAGTGGCTACACCTTC.

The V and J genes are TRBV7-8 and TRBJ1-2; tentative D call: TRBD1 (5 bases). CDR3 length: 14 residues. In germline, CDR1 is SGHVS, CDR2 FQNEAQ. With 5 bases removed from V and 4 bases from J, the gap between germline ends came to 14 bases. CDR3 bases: TGTGCCAGCAGCGCGCGGGACTCAAGCTATGGCTACACCTTC. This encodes CASSARDSSYGYTF.

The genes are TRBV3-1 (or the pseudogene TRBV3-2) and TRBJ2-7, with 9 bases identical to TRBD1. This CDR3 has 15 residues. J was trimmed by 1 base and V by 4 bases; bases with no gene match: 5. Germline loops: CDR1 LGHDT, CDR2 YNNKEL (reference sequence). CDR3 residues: CASSPRDRVSYEQYF. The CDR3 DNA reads TGTGCCAGCAGCCCCCGGGACAGGGTTTCCTACGAGCAGTACTTC.

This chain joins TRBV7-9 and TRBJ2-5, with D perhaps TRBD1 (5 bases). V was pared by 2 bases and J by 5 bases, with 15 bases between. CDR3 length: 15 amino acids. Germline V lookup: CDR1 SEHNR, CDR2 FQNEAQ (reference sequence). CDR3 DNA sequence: TGTGCCAGCAGCTTATTGGCAGGGATGTCGGAGACCCAGTACTTC. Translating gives CASSLLAGMSETQYF.

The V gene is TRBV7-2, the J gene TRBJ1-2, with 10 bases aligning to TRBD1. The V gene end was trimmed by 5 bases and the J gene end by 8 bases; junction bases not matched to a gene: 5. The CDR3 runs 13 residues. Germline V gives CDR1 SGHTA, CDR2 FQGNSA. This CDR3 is CASSPRTGGGYTF. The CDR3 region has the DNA TGTGCCAGCAGCCCGCGGACAGGGGGAGGCTACACCTTC. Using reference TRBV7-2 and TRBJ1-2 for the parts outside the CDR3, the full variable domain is GAGVSQSPSNKVTEKGKDVELRCDPISGHTALYWYRQSLGQGLEFLIYFQGNSAPDKSGLPSDRFSAERTGGSVSTLTIQRTQQEDSAVYLCASSPRTGGGYTFGSGTRLTVV.